The T cell receptor beta chain under discussion was sequenced for a study of blood T cell repertoires in COVID-19. Study background: The cDNA or gDNA used as material had been derived from T cells, B-cell-depleted T cells, or PBMCs.

Per the authors' pipeline: By means of reference gene primer amplification, nucleated cell counts were estimated. Data came from immunoSEQ multiplex PCR; TCRdb stores just in-frame clones and leaves some out. The V and J calls and the clone size are those of that table, but D and trimming were determined from the DNA. The repertoire holds about 130,000 clones, roughly 80% seen once, with around 5.5% in the top ten. Those who participated ranged in age from roughly 18 to 100 years and resided in about two dozen US areas. Cohort allocation depended upon clinical history that participants reported. Unmatched junction bases numbered 3, after V lost 0 bases and J lost 8 bases. Germline V lookup: CDR1 SGHVS, CDR2 FNYEAQ. The CDR3 runs 15 residues.

Sequencing input: PBMCs or T cells enriched from blood (not recorded which). This TCR was sampled from a woman between 45 and 60 years old who had recovered from COVID-19. The chain recombines TRBV7-6 with TRBJ2-1, with 11 bases fitting TRBD1. DNA for the CDR3: TGTGCCAGCAGCTTAGCGAGGACAGGGGGCTATGAGCAGTTCTTC. This gives the protein CASSLARTGGYEQFF. Drawing the rest from reference TRBV7-6 and TRBJ2-1, the complete variable domain is GAGVSQSPRYKVTKRGQDVALRCDPISGHVSLYWYRQALGQGPEFLTYFNYEAQQDKSGLPNDRFSAERPEGSISTLTIQRTEQRDSAMYRCASSLARTGGYEQFFGPGTRLTVL.